The entry below describes one T cell receptor beta chain. These data come from a study of identical twins. In germline, CDR1 is GTSNPN, CDR2 SVGIG (reference sequence). V was shortened by 1 base and J by 7 bases, with 10 bases between the two germline ends. The CDR3 runs 12 residues. One entry per CDR3 protein, called by TCRdb with MiXCR from the 5' RACE reads. The table shows about 690,000 distinct CDR3 sequences, with over 20% occurring only once. This sample was also put to use in a study of T cells expressing NK-cell markers. That work contributes: Source material for TCR beta repertoires consisted of sorted CD3+CD56+NKG2C+, CD3+CD56+NKG2C- and CD3+CD56-NKG2C+ T cells. HCMV specificity was not established for the expanded NKG2C+ T cell clones.

Sequencing used PBMCs. The receptor comes from a woman aged 18-30 years in good health. The chain joins TRBV30 to TRBJ2-5; D remains ambiguous. For the CDR3, the DNA is TGTGCCTGGAGTGGCAATGACGGGACCCAGTACTTC. Its protein product is CAWSGNDGTQYF.